This TCR beta chain appears in the sequencing data of a study of T cells after yellow fever vaccination. Study conclusions and caveats: Overall, a small share of clonotypes was seen in both CD4 and CD8 compartments. Post-booster repertoires again held most primary-vaccination clones (about 95% CD4, 88% CD8).

The CDR3 has 15 residues. V lost 0 bases and J lost 1; bases outside the gene matches: 2. From germline, CDR1 is LNHNV and CDR2 YYDKDF (reference sequence). Regarding this clonotype: Its specificity is not known.

Each CDR3 protein is one row after TCRdb ran MiXCR on the 5' RACE reads. The data contain around 530,000 distinct CDR3 sequences, roughly 17% of them singletons. The source is a man in his late teens or twenties who received the YFV17D yellow fever vaccine. This material consisted of PBMCs, taken roughly 5 days after the first yellow fever vaccination. V gene TRBV15 combines with J gene TRBJ1-1, with 7 bases lining up with TRBD1. The CDR3 loop is CATSRDRGRNTEAFF. The CDR3 DNA is TGTGCCACCAGCAGAGACAGGGGGAGGAACACTGAAGCTTTCTTT.